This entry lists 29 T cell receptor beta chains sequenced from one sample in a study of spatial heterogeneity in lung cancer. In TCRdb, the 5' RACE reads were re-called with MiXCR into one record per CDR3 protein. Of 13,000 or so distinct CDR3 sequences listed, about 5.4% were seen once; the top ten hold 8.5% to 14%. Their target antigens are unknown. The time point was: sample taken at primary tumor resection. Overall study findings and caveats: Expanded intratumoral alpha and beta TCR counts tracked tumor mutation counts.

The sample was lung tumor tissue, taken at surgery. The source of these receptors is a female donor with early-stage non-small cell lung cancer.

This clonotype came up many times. The CDR3 nucleotides read TGCGCCAGCAGGGACGTGTACAGGAGCACAGATACGCAGTATTTT. This encodes CASRDVYRSTDTQYF. This chain links TRBV10-2 with TRBJ2-3, with D perhaps TRBD1 (5 bases). V was cut by 6 bases and J by 0 bases, with 13 bases left in between. There are 15 residues in the CDR3. Germline V gives CDR1 WSHSY, CDR2 SAAADI.

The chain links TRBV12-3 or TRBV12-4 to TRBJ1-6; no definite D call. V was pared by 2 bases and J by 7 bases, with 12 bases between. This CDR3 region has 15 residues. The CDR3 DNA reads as TGTGCCAGCAGTTTAACGGACCCCAGGAATTCACCCCTCCACTTT. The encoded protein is CASSLTDPRNSPLHF.

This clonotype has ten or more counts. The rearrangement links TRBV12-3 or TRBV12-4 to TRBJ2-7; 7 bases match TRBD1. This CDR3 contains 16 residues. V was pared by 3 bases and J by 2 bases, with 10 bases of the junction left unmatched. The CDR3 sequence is CASSLGYRDRAYEQYF. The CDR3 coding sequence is TGTGCCAGCAGTTTGGGGTACCGGGACAGAGCCTACGAGCAGTACTTC.

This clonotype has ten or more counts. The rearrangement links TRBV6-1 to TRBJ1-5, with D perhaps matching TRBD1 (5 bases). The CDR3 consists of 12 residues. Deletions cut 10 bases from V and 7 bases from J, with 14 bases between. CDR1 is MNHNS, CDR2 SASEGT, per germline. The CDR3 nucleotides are TGTGCCATCACGGGGAGGGGACAGCCCCAGCATTTT. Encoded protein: CAITGRGQPQHF.

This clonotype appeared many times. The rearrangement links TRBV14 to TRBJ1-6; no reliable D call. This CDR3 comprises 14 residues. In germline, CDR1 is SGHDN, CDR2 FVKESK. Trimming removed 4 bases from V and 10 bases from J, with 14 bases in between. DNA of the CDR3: TGTGCCAGCAGCCTACACTGGATCGGCTCACCCCTCCACTTT. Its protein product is CASSLHWIGSPLHF.

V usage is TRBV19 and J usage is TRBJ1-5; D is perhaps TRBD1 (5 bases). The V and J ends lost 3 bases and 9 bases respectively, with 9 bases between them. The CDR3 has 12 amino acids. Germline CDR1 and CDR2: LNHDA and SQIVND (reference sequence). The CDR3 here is CASSMWGSPQHF. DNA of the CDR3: TGTGCCAGTAGTATGTGGGGGTCGCCCCAGCATTTT.

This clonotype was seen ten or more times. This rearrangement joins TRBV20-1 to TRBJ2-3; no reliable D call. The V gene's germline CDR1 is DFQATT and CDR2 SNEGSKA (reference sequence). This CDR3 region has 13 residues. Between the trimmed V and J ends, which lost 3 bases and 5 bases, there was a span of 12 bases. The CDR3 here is CSARGSLRDTQYF. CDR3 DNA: TGCAGTGCTAGGGGCAGCCTTCGAGATACGCAGTATTTT.

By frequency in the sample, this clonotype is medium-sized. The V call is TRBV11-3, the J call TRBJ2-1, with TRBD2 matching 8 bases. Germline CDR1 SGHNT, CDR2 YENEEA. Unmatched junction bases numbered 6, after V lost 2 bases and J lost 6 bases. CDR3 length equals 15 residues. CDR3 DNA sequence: TGTGCCAGCAGCTTAAGTCCGGGGGGGCCCAATGAGCAGTTCTTC. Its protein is CASSLSPGGPNEQFF.

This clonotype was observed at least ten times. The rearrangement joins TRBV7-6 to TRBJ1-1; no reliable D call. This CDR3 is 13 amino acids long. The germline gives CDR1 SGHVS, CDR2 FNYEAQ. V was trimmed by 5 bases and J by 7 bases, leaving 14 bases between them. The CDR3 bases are TGTGCCAGCAGCCAGACACGAGGAATTGAAGCTTTCTTT. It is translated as CASSQTRGIEAFF.

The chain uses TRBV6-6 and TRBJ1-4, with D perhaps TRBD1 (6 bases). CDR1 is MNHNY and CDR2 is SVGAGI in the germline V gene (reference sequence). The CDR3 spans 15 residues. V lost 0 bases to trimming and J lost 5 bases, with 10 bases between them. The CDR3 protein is CASSYSHRVNEKLFF. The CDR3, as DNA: TGTGCCAGCAGTTACTCGCACAGGGTGAATGAAAAACTGTTTTTT.

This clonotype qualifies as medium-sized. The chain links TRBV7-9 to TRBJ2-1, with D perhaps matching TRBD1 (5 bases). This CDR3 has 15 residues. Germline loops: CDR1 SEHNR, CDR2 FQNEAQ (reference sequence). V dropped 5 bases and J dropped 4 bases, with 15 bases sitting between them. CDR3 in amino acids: CASSLVTGLYNEQFF. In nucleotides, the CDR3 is TGTGCCAGCAGCCTTGTCACAGGATTGTACAATGAGCAGTTCTTC. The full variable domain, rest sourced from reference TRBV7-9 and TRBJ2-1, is DTGVSQNPRHKITKRGQNVTFRCDPISEHNRLYWYRQTLGQGPEFLTYFQNEAQLEKSRLLSDRFSAERPKGSFSTLEIQRTEQGDSAMYLCASSLVTGLYNEQFFGPGTRLTVL.

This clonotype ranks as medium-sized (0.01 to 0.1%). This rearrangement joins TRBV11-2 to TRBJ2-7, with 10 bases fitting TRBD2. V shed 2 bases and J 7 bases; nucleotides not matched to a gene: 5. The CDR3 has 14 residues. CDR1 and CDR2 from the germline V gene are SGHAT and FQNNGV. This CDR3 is CASSLLGLAVEQYF. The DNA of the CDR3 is TGTGCCAGCAGCTTACTAGGACTAGCGGTTGAGCAGTACTTC. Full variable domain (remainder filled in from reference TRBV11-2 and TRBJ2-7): EAGVAQSPRYKIIEKRQSVAFWCNPISGHATLYWYQQILGQGPKLLIQFQNNGVVDDSQLPKDRFSAERLKGVDSTLKIQPAKLEDSAVYLCASSLLGLAVEQYFGPGTRLTVT.

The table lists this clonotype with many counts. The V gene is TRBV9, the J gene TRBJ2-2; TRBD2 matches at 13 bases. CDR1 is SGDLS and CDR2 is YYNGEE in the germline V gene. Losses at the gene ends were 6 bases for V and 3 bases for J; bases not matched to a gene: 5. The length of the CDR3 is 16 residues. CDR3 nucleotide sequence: TGTGCCAGCAACCCGGGACTAGCGGGGTACACCGGGGAGCTGTTTTTT. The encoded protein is CASNPGLAGYTGELFF. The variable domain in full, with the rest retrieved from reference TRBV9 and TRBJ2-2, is DSGVTQTPKHLITATGQRVTLRCSPRSGDLSVYWYQQSLDQGLQFLIQYYNGEERAKGNILERFSAQQFPDLHSELNLSSLELGDSALYFCASNPGLAGYTGELFFGEGSRLTVL.

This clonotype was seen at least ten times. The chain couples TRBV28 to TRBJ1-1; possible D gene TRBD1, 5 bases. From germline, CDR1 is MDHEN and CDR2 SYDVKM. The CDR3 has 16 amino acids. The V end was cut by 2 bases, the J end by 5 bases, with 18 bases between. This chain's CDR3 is CASSLRPGRERTEAFF. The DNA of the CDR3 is TGTGCCAGCAGTTTAAGACCGGGCAGGGAGAGAACTGAAGCTTTCTTT.

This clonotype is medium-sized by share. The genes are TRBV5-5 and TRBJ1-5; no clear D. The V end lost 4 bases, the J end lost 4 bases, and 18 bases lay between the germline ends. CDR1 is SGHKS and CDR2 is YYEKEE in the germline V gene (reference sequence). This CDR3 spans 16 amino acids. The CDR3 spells CASSPPGGQTNQPQHF. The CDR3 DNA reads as TGTGCCAGCAGCCCGCCCGGCGGGCAGACGAATCAGCCCCAGCATTTT.

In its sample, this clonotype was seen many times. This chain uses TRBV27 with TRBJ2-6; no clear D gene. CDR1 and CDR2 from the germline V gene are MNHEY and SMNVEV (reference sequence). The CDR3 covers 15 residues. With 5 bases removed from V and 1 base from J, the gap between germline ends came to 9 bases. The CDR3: CASSTLQSGANVLTF. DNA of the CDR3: TGTGCCAGCAGTACACTTCAATCTGGGGCCAACGTCCTGACTTTC.

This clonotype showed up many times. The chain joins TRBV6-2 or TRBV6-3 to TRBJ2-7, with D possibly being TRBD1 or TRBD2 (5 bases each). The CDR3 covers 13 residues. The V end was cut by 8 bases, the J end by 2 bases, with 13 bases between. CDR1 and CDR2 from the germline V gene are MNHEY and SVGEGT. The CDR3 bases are TGTGCCAGCTACCGAGGGGCGGCCTACGAGCAGTACTTC. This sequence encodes CASYRGAAYEQYF.

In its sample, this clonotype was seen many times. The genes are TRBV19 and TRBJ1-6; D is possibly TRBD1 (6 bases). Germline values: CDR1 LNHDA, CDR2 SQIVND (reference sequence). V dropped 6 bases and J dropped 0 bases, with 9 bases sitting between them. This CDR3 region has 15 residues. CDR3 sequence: CASRADSSYNSPLHF. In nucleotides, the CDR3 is TGTGCCAGTAGAGCGGACAGCTCCTATAATTCACCCCTCCACTTT.

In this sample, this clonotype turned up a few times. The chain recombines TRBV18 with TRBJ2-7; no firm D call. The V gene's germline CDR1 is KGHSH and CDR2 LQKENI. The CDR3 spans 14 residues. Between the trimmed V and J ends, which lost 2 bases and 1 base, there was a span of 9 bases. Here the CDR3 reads CASSPSSRSYEQYF. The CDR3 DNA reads TGTGCCAGCTCACCATCTAGTAGGTCCTACGAGCAGTACTTC.

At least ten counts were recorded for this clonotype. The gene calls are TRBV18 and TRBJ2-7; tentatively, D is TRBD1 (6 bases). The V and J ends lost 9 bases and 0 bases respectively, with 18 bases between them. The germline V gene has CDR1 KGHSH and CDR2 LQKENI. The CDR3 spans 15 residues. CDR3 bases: TGTGCCAGTCGCCCGACAGGTGGGGACTCCTACGAGCAGTACTTC. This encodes CASRPTGGDSYEQYF.

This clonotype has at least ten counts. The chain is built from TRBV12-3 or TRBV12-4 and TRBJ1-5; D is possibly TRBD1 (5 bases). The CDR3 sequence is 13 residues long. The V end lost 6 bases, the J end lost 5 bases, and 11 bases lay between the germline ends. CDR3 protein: CASSRAWDQPQHF. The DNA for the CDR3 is TGTGCCAGCAGCAGGGCCTGGGATCAGCCCCAGCATTTT.

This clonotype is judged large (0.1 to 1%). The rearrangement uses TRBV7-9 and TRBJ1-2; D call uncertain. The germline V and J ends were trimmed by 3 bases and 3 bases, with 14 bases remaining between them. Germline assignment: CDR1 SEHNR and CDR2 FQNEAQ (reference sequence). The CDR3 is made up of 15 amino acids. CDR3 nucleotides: TGTGCCAGCAGCTTCCCGGACCGAGGCCACTATGGCTACACCTTC. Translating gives CASSFPDRGHYGYTF.

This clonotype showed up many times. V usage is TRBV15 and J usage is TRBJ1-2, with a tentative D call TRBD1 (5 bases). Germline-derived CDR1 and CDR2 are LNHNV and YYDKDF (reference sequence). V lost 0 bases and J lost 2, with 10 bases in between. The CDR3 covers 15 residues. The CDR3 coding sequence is TGTGCCACCAGCAGAGAGGGCGGGGGGAACTATGGCTACACCTTC. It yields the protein CATSREGGGNYGYTF.

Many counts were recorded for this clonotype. CDR3 protein: CASSRDSFPYEQYF. The CDR3 nucleotides are TGTGCCAGCAGCCGGGACAGCTTTCCCTACGAGCAGTACTTC. J is TRBJ2-7 and V is TRBV6-5, with TRBD1 matching 7 bases. CDR3 length: 14 amino acids. V lost 6 bases to trimming and J lost 2 bases; unmatched junction nucleotides: 7. The V gene's germline CDR1 is MNHEY and CDR2 SVGAGI.

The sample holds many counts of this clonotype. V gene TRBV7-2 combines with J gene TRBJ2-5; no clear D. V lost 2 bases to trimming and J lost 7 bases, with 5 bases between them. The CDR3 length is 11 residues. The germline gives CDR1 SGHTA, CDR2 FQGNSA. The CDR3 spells CASSLKGTQYF. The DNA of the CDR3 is TGTGCCAGCAGCTTAAAAGGGACCCAGTACTTC.

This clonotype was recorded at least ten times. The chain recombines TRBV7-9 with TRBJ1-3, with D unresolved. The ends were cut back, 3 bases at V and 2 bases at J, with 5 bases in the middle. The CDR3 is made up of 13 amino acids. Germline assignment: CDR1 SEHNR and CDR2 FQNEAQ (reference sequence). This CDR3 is CASSLTTGNTIYF. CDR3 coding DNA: TGTGCCAGCAGCTTGACAACTGGAAACACCATATATTTT.

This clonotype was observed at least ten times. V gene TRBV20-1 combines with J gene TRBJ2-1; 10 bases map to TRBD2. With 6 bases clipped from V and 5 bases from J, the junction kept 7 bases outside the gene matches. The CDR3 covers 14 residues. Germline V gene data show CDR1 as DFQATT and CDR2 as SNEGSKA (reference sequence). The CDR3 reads CSARAGGRNNEQFF. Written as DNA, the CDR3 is TGCAGTGCCCGAGCGGGGGGGAGGAACAATGAGCAGTTCTTC.

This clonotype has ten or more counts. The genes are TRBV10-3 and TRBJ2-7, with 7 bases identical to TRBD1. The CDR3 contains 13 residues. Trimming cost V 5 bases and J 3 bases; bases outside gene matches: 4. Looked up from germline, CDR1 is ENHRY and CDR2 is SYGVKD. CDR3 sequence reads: CAISTGDSYEQYF. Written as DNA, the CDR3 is TGTGCCATCAGTACCGGGGACAGCTACGAGCAGTACTTC.

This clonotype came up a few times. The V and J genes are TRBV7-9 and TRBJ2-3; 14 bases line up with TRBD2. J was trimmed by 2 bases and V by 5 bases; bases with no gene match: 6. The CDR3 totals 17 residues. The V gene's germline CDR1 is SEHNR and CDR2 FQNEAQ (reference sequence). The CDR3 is CASSLGLAGALTDTQYF. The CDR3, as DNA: TGTGCCAGCAGCCTGGGACTAGCGGGGGCCCTCACAGATACGCAGTATTTT. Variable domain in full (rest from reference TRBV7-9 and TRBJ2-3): DTGVSQNPRHKITKRGQNVTFRCDPISEHNRLYWYRQTLGQGPEFLTYFQNEAQLEKSRLLSDRFSAERPKGSFSTLEIQRTEQGDSAMYLCASSLGLAGALTDTQYFGPGTRLTVL.